The present entry profiles one T cell receptor beta chain with its context. The antigen is undetermined. V was cut by 1 base and J by 5 bases, with 15 bases left in between. Germline loops: CDR1 MDHEN, CDR2 SYDVKM. There are 15 residues in the CDR3. The sample originates from a study of cytomegalovirus exposure and HLA in healthy donors. Across the study: Of all 400 or so donors who were genotyped, about 84% belonged to the Caucasian-associated ancestry cluster. Regarding the study as a whole: HLA allele associations emerged for about 18,000 TCR beta sequences in a later analysis, at 0.05 false discovery rate. Later work found that TCR association rates differed between HLA loci; DRB1 had the most and HLA-C the fewest.

PCR employed 60 Vbeta and 13 Jbeta primers. Using immunoSEQ multiplex PCR, the repertoire was profiled, and TCRdb retains in-frame clones only, with some absent. The data hold more than 95,000 clones, with about 80% observed a single time. The receptor's source is a man aged 30-40 years in good health and CMV-seronegative. V usage is TRBV28 and J usage is TRBJ2-7; D is perhaps TRBD1 (6 bases). Sequencing was done on a sample of PBMCs. CDR3 in DNA: TGTGCCAGCAGTTTATTGAAGCAGGGGATCCACGAGCAGTACTTC. As protein: CASSLLKQGIHEQYF.